These 27 T cell receptor beta chains were sequenced from one sample in a study of cytomegalovirus exposure and HLA in healthy donors. Vbeta (60) and Jbeta (13) primers were used in the PCR. Clones were read by immunoSEQ multiplex PCR, and TCRdb kept only the in-frame ones, dropping some. The profile covers 150,000 to 200,000 clones, with roughly 85% appearing a single time and about 2% taken by the ten largest. Sequencing was performed on PBMCs. The source of these receptors is a man in his late teens or twenties in good health and CMV-seropositive.

The CDR3 coding sequence is TGTGCCAGCAGCCAAGATGGGACAGGGGGTCGGTATGGCTACACCTTC. Translated: CASSQDGTGGRYGYTF. The genes are TRBV14 and TRBJ1-2, with TRBD1 matching over 11 bases. CDR1 and CDR2 from the germline V gene are SGHDN and FVKESK. V lost 0 bases to trimming and J lost 5 bases; unmatched junction nucleotides: 5. The CDR3 spans 16 residues.

V gene TRBV4-1 combines with J gene TRBJ1-5; 9 bases line up with TRBD1. With V trimmed by 4 bases and J by 5 bases, 6 bases remained unmatched. The V gene's germline CDR1 is MGHRA and CDR2 YSYEKL. The CDR3 is made up of 15 amino acids. The CDR3 nucleotides read TGCGCCAGCAGCCCTATGGGACAGGGTGATCAGCCCCAGCATTTT. As protein: CASSPMGQGDQPQHF.

The rearrangement links TRBV11-2 to TRBJ2-5; D not certain. CDR3 length equals 15 residues. CDR1 and CDR2 from the germline V gene are SGHAT and FQNNGV. Trimming shortened V by 5 bases and J by 1 base, and 14 bases separated the two germline ends. The DNA for the CDR3 is TGTGCCAGCAGCCCGACGGTCGGGTCCCAAGAGACCCAGTACTTC. The encoded protein is CASSPTVGSQETQYF.

A remark on this clone: Additional DNA sequences in this sample encode the identical CDR3. This chain links TRBV29-1 with TRBJ1-3; D ambiguous. The germline V gene encodes CDR1 SQVTM and CDR2 ANQGSEA. The CDR3 sequence is 12 residues long. Trimming removed 3 bases from V and 2 bases from J, with 5 bases in between. As DNA, the CDR3 is TGCAGCGTTGATGACACTGGAAACACCATATATTTT. Amino acid sequence: CSVDDTGNTIYF.

This sequence joins TRBV7-2 and TRBJ2-5; a weak D match, TRBD2 (6 bases). Trimming took off 10 bases at V and 5 bases at J, with 14 bases between the two ends. This CDR3 spans 12 amino acids. The V gene's germline CDR1 is SGHTA and CDR2 FQGNSA. In nucleotides, the CDR3 is TGTGCCACCCGGGACTTACTGGAGACCCAGTACTTC. Translated: CATRDLLETQYF. The variable domain in full, completed from reference TRBV7-2 and TRBJ2-5, reads GAGVSQSPSNKVTEKGKDVELRCDPISGHTALYWYRQSLGQGLEFLIYFQGNSAPDKSGLPSDRFSAERTGGSVSTLTIQRTQQEDSAVYLCATRDLLETQYFGPGTRLLVL.

The chain recombines TRBV4-3 with TRBJ1-6; possible D gene TRBD1, 6 bases. The germline gives CDR1 LGHNA, CDR2 YSLEER. This CDR3 contains 16 residues. Trimming stripped 2 bases from V and 4 bases from J, with 12 bases between. The CDR3 region is CASSQNVDSYNSPLHF. CDR3 DNA: TGCGCCAGCAGCCAAAATGTGGACAGTTATAATTCACCCCTCCACTTT.

The chain recombines TRBV29-1 with TRBJ1-6, with TRBD1 identical over 10 bases. Germline V CDR1 and CDR2: SQVTM, ANQGSEA. This CDR3 spans 14 amino acids. After removal of 6 bases from V and 9 bases from J, the junction contained 8 bases not matched to a gene. Here the CDR3 DNA reads TGCAGCGTCGGGACAGGGGTCGTGGGTTCACCCCTCCACTTT. It translates to CSVGTGVVGSPLHF.

The chain joins TRBV5-1 to TRBJ1-3; D is uncertain. Germline values: CDR1 SGHRS, CDR2 YFSETQ. V was trimmed by 4 bases and J by 2 bases, leaving 13 bases between them. There are 15 residues in the CDR3. The CDR3 DNA is TGCGCCAGCAGCCCCCGGGGTGTTACTGGAAACACCATATATTTT. It specifies CASSPRGVTGNTIYF.

The chain combines TRBV7-2 with TRBJ2-7, with TRBD2 matching over 9 bases. Germline loops: CDR1 SGHTA, CDR2 FQGNSA. Trimming took 5 bases from V and 2 from J; bases not matched to a gene: 10. This CDR3 has 16 residues. CDR3 sequence reads: CASSPFSGGKPYEQYF. The CDR3, as DNA: TGTGCCAGCAGCCCCTTTAGCGGGGGTAAGCCCTACGAGCAGTACTTC. Supplemented by reference TRBV7-2 and TRBJ2-7, the full variable domain reads GAGVSQSPSNKVTEKGKDVELRCDPISGHTALYWYRQSLGQGLEFLIYFQGNSAPDKSGLPSDRFSAERTGGSVSTLTIQRTQQEDSAVYLCASSPFSGGKPYEQYFGPGTRLTVT.

This chain links TRBV4-2 with TRBJ2-5; TRBD1 matches 8 bases. Gene TRBJ2-7 matches the end of the DNA better, so the J call may be wrong. CDR1 is LGHNA and CDR2 is YNFKEQ in the germline V gene. CDR3 length equals 15 residues. The CDR3 sequence is CASSTSPQGAGEQYF. As DNA, the CDR3 is TGTGCCAGCAGCACGAGCCCCCAGGGGGCAGGCGAGCAGTACTTC.

This clone has only one observation. This chain joins TRBV4-3 and TRBJ1-1, with TRBD1 identical over 7 bases. V was clipped by 4 bases and J by 5 bases; unmatched bases: 7. The CDR3 is made up of 14 amino acids. Germline CDR1 reads LGHNA; CDR2 reads YSLEER. CDR3 protein: CASSPAVRGTEAFF. CDR3 bases: TGCGCCAGCAGCCCTGCTGTCAGGGGGACTGAAGCTTTCTTT.

J is TRBJ2-5 and V is TRBV5-4; the match to TRBD2 covers 8 bases. There are 14 residues in the CDR3. Germline-derived CDR1 and CDR2 are SGHNT and YYREEE (reference sequence). J gave up 2 bases and V 2 bases, and 2 bases lay outside the gene matches. CDR3 DNA: TGTGCCAGCAGCTTTGGCGGGGGGCAAGAGACCCAGTACTTC. Protein product: CASSFGGGQETQYF. The variable domain in full, completed from reference TRBV5-4 and TRBJ2-5, reads ETGVTQSPTHLIKTRGQQVTLRCSSQSGHNTVSWYQQALGQGPQFIFQYYREEENGRGNFPPRFSGLQFPNYSSELNVNALELDDSALYLCASSFGGGQETQYFGPGTRLLVL.

The CDR3 sequence: CASSPSTFYEQYF. In DNA, the CDR3 is TGTGCCAGTAGTCCCTCCACATTTTACGAGCAGTACTTC. This chain uses TRBV19 with TRBJ2-7; D unclear. Looked up from germline, CDR1 is LNHDA and CDR2 is SQIVND (reference sequence). The CDR3 length is 13 residues. V was shortened by 5 bases and J by 4 bases, with 12 bases between the two germline ends. Together with reference TRBV19 and TRBJ2-7, the CDR3 gives the full variable domain: DGGITQSPKYLFRKEGQNVTLSCEQNLNHDAMYWYRQDPGQGLRLIYYSQIVNDFQKGDIAEGYSVSREKKESFPLTVTSAQKNPTAFYLCASSPSTFYEQYFGPGTRLTVT.

The chain is built from TRBV7-9 and TRBJ1-4; 8 nucleotides line up with TRBD1. The CDR3 has 15 amino acids. Germline loops: CDR1 SEHNR, CDR2 FQNEAQ (reference sequence). V dropped 4 bases and J dropped 8; count of bases not matched to a gene: 9. The CDR3 sequence: CASSYQGARLEKLFF. DNA of the CDR3: TGTGCCAGCAGCTACCAGGGGGCGAGATTGGAAAAACTGTTTTTT.

This sequence joins TRBV7-2 and TRBJ1-6; D remains ambiguous. The germline gives CDR1 SGHTA, CDR2 FQGNSA. CDR3 length equals 14 residues. Trimming pared 1 base from V and 8 bases from J, leaving 9 bases between. The CDR3 DNA follows: TGTGCCAGCAGCTTAGGGGTCGGGGATTCACCCCTCCACTTT. This codes for CASSLGVGDSPLHF. The variable domain in full, with the rest retrieved from reference TRBV7-2 and TRBJ1-6, is GAGVSQSPSNKVTEKGKDVELRCDPISGHTALYWYRQSLGQGLEFLIYFQGNSAPDKSGLPSDRFSAERTGGSVSTLTIQRTQQEDSAVYLCASSLGVGDSPLHFGNGTRLTVT.

V gene TRBV9 combines with J gene TRBJ2-1; TRBD2 aligns across 11 bases. The germline V gene has CDR1 SGDLS and CDR2 YYNGEE. CDR3 length: 16 amino acids. After removal of 4 bases from V and 2 bases from J, the junction contained 5 bases not matched to a gene. The CDR3 sequence is CASSILAGGTYNEQFF. CDR3 nucleotide sequence: TGTGCCAGCAGCATCCTAGCGGGGGGAACCTACAATGAGCAGTTCTTC.

The chain carries TRBV6-1 and TRBJ2-3, with 8 bases matching TRBD2. CDR1 is MNHNS and CDR2 is SASEGT in the germline V gene. Trimming took 3 bases from V and 6 from J; bases not matched to a gene: 5. CDR3 length: 14 residues. The CDR3 coding sequence is TGTGCCAGCAGTGAGCAGAGACTAGCGGATACGCAGTATTTT. It yields the protein CASSEQRLADTQYF.

This clone was observed a single time. The genes are TRBV9 and TRBJ1-2, with no clear D. V lost 1 base and J 4 bases, leaving 14 bases between the germline ends. Germline V gene lookup returns CDR1 SGDLS and CDR2 YYNGEE. The CDR3 is 15 amino acids. CDR3 in amino acids: CASSVSGDGFYGYTF. The DNA of the CDR3 is TGTGCCAGCAGCGTATCGGGAGACGGGTTCTATGGCTACACCTTC.

The genes are TRBV5-4 and TRBJ2-5; D might be TRBD2 (6 bases). The germline V and J ends were trimmed by 0 bases and 5 bases, with 17 bases remaining between them. Looked up from germline, CDR1 is SGHNT and CDR2 is YYREEE (reference sequence). The CDR3 runs to 16 residues. CDR3 DNA: TGTGCCAGCAGCTTGGCCGGGACTGCTGTTCTGGAGACCCAGTACTTC. Translated, it gives CASSLAGTAVLETQYF.

The chain recombines TRBV27 with TRBJ1-5; D call uncertain. Germline loops: CDR1 MNHEY, CDR2 SMNVEV (reference sequence). Trimming removed 2 bases at V and 0 bases at J, with 11 bases between. The CDR3 runs to 16 residues. CDR3 bases: TGTGCCAGCAGTTTAGTCGGTGGTTATAGCAATCAGCCCCAGCATTTT. It translates to CASSLVGGYSNQPQHF.

Here the CDR3 reads CSVETVNTGELFF. CDR3 nucleotide sequence: TGCAGCGTTGAGACAGTGAACACCGGGGAGCTGTTTTTT. This sequence joins TRBV29-1 and TRBJ2-2, with a possible D match to TRBD1 (5 bases). With 3 bases removed from V and 1 base from J, the gap between germline ends came to 6 bases. In germline, CDR1 is SQVTM, CDR2 ANQGSEA. The CDR3 length is 13 residues.

This clone was counted a single time. The V call is TRBV7-6, the J call TRBJ1-5; TRBD1 matches at 7 bases. The CDR3 is made up of 20 amino acids. The junction had 18 bases not matched to a gene; V was cut back by 2 bases and J by 2 bases. The germline V gene encodes CDR1 SGHVS and CDR2 FNYEAQ. The CDR3 nucleotides are TGTGCCAGCAGCTTATTTTTGAGACAGGGATTTGTCCGGGGCAATCAGCCCCAGCATTTT. Its protein product is CASSLFLRQGFVRGNQPQHF.

The J gene is TRBJ2-5, the V gene TRBV5-1, with a possible D match to TRBD1 (6 bases). V lost 2 bases to trimming and J lost 5 bases, with 10 bases between them. CDR3 length: 13 residues. From germline, CDR1 is SGHRS and CDR2 YFSETQ. For the CDR3, the DNA is TGCGCCAGCAGCTTACAGGGTCCGGAGACCCAGTACTTC. Its translation: CASSLQGPETQYF.

The J gene is TRBJ2-7, the V gene TRBV5-5, with 7 bases matching TRBD2. With 0 bases clipped from V and 2 bases from J, the junction kept 2 bases outside the gene matches. CDR1 and CDR2 from the germline V gene are SGHKS and YYEKEE (reference sequence). The CDR3 sequence is 14 residues long. This CDR3 is CASSLGGGPYEQYF. CDR3 sequence (DNA): TGTGCCAGCAGCTTGGGGGGGGGTCCCTACGAGCAGTACTTC.

Turning to this clone: One end of the junction does not line up with germline, which may come from a read error. CDR3 sequence (DNA): TGTGCCAGCCGGGGGACAGGAGATAACTATGACTACACCTTC. Translating it yields CASRGTGDNYDYTF. The chain has TRBV27 and TRBJ1-2; TRBD1 matches 8 bases. Germline CDR1 is MNHEY and CDR2 is SMNVEV (reference sequence). The CDR3 length is 14 residues.

J is TRBJ2-7 and V is TRBV6-5; the D is unclear. Germline V lookup: CDR1 MNHEY, CDR2 SVGAGI. The CDR3 has 14 residues. The V end lost 0 bases, the J end lost 3 bases, and 9 bases lay between the germline ends. As DNA, the CDR3 is TGTGCCAGCAGTTACTCGAGTGGAGTCTACGAGCAGTACTTC. Translation: CASSYSSGVYEQYF.

The CDR3 region has the DNA TGTGCCAGCAGTTCGAGGGCAAATCAGCCCCAGCATTTT. Translation: CASSSRANQPQHF. This chain joins TRBV6-4 and TRBJ1-5, with D uncertain. Germline lookup yields CDR1 MRHNA and CDR2 SNTAGT. V gave up 5 bases and J gave up 4 bases, with 9 bases separating them. CDR3 size: 13 residues.